A selection of T cell receptor beta chains follows, all from one sample in a study of T-cell reconstitution after alpha-beta-depleted transplantation in children. MiXCR, run by TCRdb on the PCR reads, gives a single entry per CDR3 protein. Of roughly 670,000 distinct CDR3 sequences listed, about an eighth are singletons. Sequencing was performed on PBMCs, taken before TCRalphabeta/CD19-depleted stem cell transplant. All receptors come from a girl aged 2 to 10 with congenital amegakaryocytic thrombocytopenia, due to receive a stem cell transplant. Each CDR3 is given with its conserved first and last residue. D genes are given only for firm matches. The listing skips clone size in some rows; elsewhere it reads once, few, many or a size class.

j_gene	v_gene	abundance	d_gene	CDR3nt	CDR3aa
TRBJ2-7	TRBV3-1	.	.	TGTGCCAGCAGCCAAGGAAGAGGCGGGCAGTACTTC	CASSQGRGGQYF
TRBJ2-2	TRBV12-3/TRBV12-4	many	.	TGTGCCACTGACACAGGGTCGGACACCGGGGAGCTGTTTTTT	CATDTGSDTGELFF
TRBJ1-2	TRBV12-3/TRBV12-4	few	.	TGTGCCAGCAGCCCTTCCCCCCCCGGGACCCAGGGAGGCTACACCTTC	CASSPSPPGTQGGYTF
TRBJ2-1	TRBV24-1	.	TRBD2	TGTGCCACCAGTGAGCCCGGGACTAGGGGGTTTCATGAGCAGTTCTTC	CATSEPGTRGFHEQFF
TRBJ2-1	TRBV7-2	many	TRBD2	TGTGCCACAAGGACTAGCGGGGTCTACAATGAGCAGTTCTTC	CATRTSGVYNEQFF
TRBJ1-5	TRBV30	.	.	TGTGCCTGGAGTGGGGGGGCGGACCCGCATTTT	CAWSGGADPHF
TRBJ2-4	TRBV27	few	TRBD1	TGTGCCAGCAGTTCCCCCAGGGGGATTCAGTACTTC	CASSSPRGIQYF
TRBJ2-1	TRBV12-3/TRBV12-4	many	TRBD2	TGTGCCAGCAGTTTATTTGCTAGCGGGATGGGAAATGAGCAGTTCTTC	CASSLFASGMGNEQFF
TRBJ2-7	TRBV7-6	.	.	TGTGCCCAGCGACTTAGCACAGGGCGATACGAGCAGTACTTC	CAQRLSTGRYEQYF
TRBJ2-3	TRBV20-1	many	.	TGCAGTGCGCCCTCTGAGGGAGATACGCAGTATTTT	CSAPSEGDTQYF
TRBJ2-1	TRBV12-3/TRBV12-4	many	TRBD2	TGTGCCAGCAGTTTAGCGGGAGGGAGGAACAATGAGCAGTTCTTC	CASSLAGGRNNEQFF
TRBJ2-7	TRBV5-4	many	TRBD1	TGTGCCAGCAGCGTATTACAGGGGCCCGCTTTCTACGAGCAGTACTTC	CASSVLQGPAFYEQYF
TRBJ2-4	TRBV7-9	.	.	TGTGCCAGCAGTTCCCCGATACAGAGGGGAAACATTCAGTACTTC	CASSSPIQRGNIQYF
TRBJ2-3	TRBV15	.	.	TGTGCCACCAGCGAGGGCGGCGTGAGTCAAACAGATACGCAGTATTTT	CATSEGGVSQTDTQYF
TRBJ2-3	TRBV11-2	few	TRBD2	TGTGCCAGCAGCTCCCCGGCTAGCGGGACTGCAGATACGCAGTATTTT	CASSSPASGTADTQYF
TRBJ2-7	TRBV12-3/TRBV12-4	many	.	TGTGCCAGCAGCTATACAGGCTACGAGCAGTACTTC	CASSYTGYEQYF
TRBJ1-2	TRBV20-1	many	.	TGCAGTGCCAGGACAGACTATGGCTACACCTTC	CSARTDYGYTF
TRBJ1-1	TRBV20-1	many	.	TGCAGTGCTTACAAGTACACTGAAGCTTTCTTT	CSAYKYTEAFF
TRBJ2-7	TRBV21-1	many	.	TGTGCCAGCAGCAGAGGACTAGCGGGAGGCTACGAGCAGTACTTC	CASSRGLAGGYEQYF
TRBJ2-3	TRBV20-1	many	.	TGCAGTGCCACTACGGATGGGGATACGCAGTATTTT	CSATTDGDTQYF
TRBJ2-7	TRBV6-2/TRBV6-3	.	.	TGTGCCAGCAGTTACCGGGACTACGAGCAGTACTTC	CASSYRDYEQYF
TRBJ2-1	TRBV18	.	.	TGTGCCAGCTCACCGCGGACTTACTCTTACAATGAGCAGTTCTTC	CASSPRTYSYNEQFF
TRBJ2-7	TRBV20-1	.	TRBD2	TGCAGTGCTACCCCCGGGGGGAGGTCGGAGGAGCAGTACTTC	CSATPGGRSEEQYF
TRBJ2-3	TRBV6-2/TRBV6-3	many	.	TGTGCCAGCAGTCCGCGTTATGCATTGACAGATACGCAGTATTTT	CASSPRYALTDTQYF
TRBJ2-3	TRBV2	many	TRBD1	TGTGCCAGCAGCGAGGACAGGGGAACAGATACGCAGTATTTT	CASSEDRGTDTQYF
TRBJ2-7	TRBV20-1	many	.	TGCAGTGCTAGAGAGTCCGTTTCCTACGAGCAGTACTTC	CSARESVSYEQYF
TRBJ2-7	TRBV5-1	.	TRBD2	TGCGCCAGCAGCTCTCCGGGACTAGCGGGAACCGAGCAGTACTTC	CASSSPGLAGTEQYF
TRBJ2-5	TRBV5-1	few	.	TGCGCCAGCAGCTCCGTAGGGACGGCTGAAGAGACCCAGTACTTC	CASSSVGTAEETQYF
TRBJ2-1	TRBV20-1	many	TRBD1	TGCAGTGCTAGAAATAGACAGGGGGCCTACAATGAGCAGTTCTTC	CSARNRQGAYNEQFF
TRBJ2-5	TRBV6-6	few	.	TGTGCCAGCAGTCCAGGGGTTTGGGAGACCCAGTACTTC	CASSPGVWETQYF
TRBJ2-7	TRBV5-6	few	.	TGTGCCAGCAGCTTGTCAGGGACCACGAGCTCCTACGAGCAGTACTTC	CASSLSGTTSSYEQYF
TRBJ2-1	TRBV12-3/TRBV12-4	many	.	TGTGCCAGCAGGGTAGGGGGGGGTGAGCAGTTCTTC	CASRVGGGEQFF
TRBJ2-5	TRBV10-3	many	.	TGTGCCATCAGTGATCAGGGTGCAGGGGAGACCCAGTACTTC	CAISDQGAGETQYF
TRBJ2-5	TRBV5-1	few	.	TGCGCCAGCAGCTTATTCATGCAGGCAGGGTCTAGGGAGACCCAGTACTTC	CASSLFMQAGSRETQYF
TRBJ2-7	TRBV10-3	few	TRBD1	TGTGCCATCGGACCAGGGGGCGAGCAGTACTTC	CAIGPGGEQYF
TRBJ1-1	TRBV6-1	.	TRBD1	TGTGCCAGCAGGGCGGACAGGGTGACTGAAGCTTTCTTT	CASRADRVTEAFF
TRBJ2-1	TRBV12-3/TRBV12-4	.	TRBD2	TGTGCCAGCACCTTAGCGGGAGGGCCGGGCAATGAGCAGTTCTTC	CASTLAGGPGNEQFF
TRBJ2-7	TRBV28	many	.	TGTGCCAGCAGCATAGGGACACCTCTATACGAGCAGTACTTC	CASSIGTPLYEQYF
TRBJ1-1	TRBV28	many	.	TGTGCCAGCAGTTTAAGCCACATGAACACTGAAGCTTTCTTT	CASSLSHMNTEAFF
TRBJ2-3	TRBV5-1	.	TRBD1	TGCGCCAGCAGCTTGCTGGGGACAGGGTCTAGCACAGATACGCAGTATTTT	CASSLLGTGSSTDTQYF
TRBJ2-7	TRBV15	many	.	TGTGCCACCAGCACTGTAGCGGCTTCCTACGAGCAGTACTTC	CATSTVAASYEQYF
TRBJ1-5	TRBV2	.	.	TGTGCCAGCAGGGCGAAGAGTCTTAGAAATCAGCCCCAGCATTTT	CASRAKSLRNQPQHF
TRBJ2-1	TRBV20-1	many	.	TGCAGTGCCTTGGACTACAATGAGCAGTTCTTC	CSALDYNEQFF
TRBJ2-7	TRBV5-5	few	TRBD2	TGTGCCAGCAGGGCCCCGGGACTAGCTTTCTACGAGCAGTACTTC	CASRAPGLAFYEQYF
TRBJ2-5	TRBV4-2	few	TRBD2	TGTGCCAGCAGCCAAGACGGCGGGAGGAGGCAAGAGACCCAGTACTTC	CASSQDGGRRQETQYF
TRBJ2-3	TRBV5-1	many	.	TGCGCCAGCAGCTTGGAACTGAGCACAGATACGCAGTATTTT	CASSLELSTDTQYF
TRBJ2-2	TRBV6-5	many	TRBD2	TGTGCCAGCAGTTTAGCGGGCCTAAACACCGGGGAGCTGTTTTTT	CASSLAGLNTGELFF
TRBJ2-1	TRBV12-3/TRBV12-4	many	TRBD2	TGTGCCAGCAGTTTTCCGAGCGGGAGGGCCCTCAATGAGCAGTTCTTC	CASSFPSGRALNEQFF
TRBJ2-2	TRBV6-5	once	TRBD2	TGTGCCAGCAGTCTACTAGCGGGTTTATTTATCGGGGAGCTGTTTTTT	CASSLLAGLFIGELFF
TRBJ2-1	TRBV29-1	many	.	TGCAGCGTCCAGTATAATAATGAGCAGTTCTTC	CSVQYNNEQFF
TRBJ2-3	TRBV6-5	many	.	TGTGCCAGCAGTTACTCGAACGGTCTGGGAGCCCCAGATACGCAGTATTTT	CASSYSNGLGAPDTQYF
TRBJ2-1	TRBV5-1	few	.	TGCGCCAGCAGCTTAGCATCGGGAGTCATCAGGGAGCAGTTCTTC	CASSLASGVIREQFF
TRBJ2-7	TRBV19	many	TRBD1	TGTGCCACGGGGACAGGGATTAGCTACGAGCAGTACTTC	CATGTGISYEQYF
TRBJ2-1	TRBV20-1	few	.	TGCAGTGCTACCATTGGACTGGAATACAATGAGCAGTTCTTC	CSATIGLEYNEQFF
TRBJ2-3	TRBV4-2	many	.	TGTGCCAGCAGCCAAGAATGGAGGGGCGCAGATACGCAGTATTTT	CASSQEWRGADTQYF